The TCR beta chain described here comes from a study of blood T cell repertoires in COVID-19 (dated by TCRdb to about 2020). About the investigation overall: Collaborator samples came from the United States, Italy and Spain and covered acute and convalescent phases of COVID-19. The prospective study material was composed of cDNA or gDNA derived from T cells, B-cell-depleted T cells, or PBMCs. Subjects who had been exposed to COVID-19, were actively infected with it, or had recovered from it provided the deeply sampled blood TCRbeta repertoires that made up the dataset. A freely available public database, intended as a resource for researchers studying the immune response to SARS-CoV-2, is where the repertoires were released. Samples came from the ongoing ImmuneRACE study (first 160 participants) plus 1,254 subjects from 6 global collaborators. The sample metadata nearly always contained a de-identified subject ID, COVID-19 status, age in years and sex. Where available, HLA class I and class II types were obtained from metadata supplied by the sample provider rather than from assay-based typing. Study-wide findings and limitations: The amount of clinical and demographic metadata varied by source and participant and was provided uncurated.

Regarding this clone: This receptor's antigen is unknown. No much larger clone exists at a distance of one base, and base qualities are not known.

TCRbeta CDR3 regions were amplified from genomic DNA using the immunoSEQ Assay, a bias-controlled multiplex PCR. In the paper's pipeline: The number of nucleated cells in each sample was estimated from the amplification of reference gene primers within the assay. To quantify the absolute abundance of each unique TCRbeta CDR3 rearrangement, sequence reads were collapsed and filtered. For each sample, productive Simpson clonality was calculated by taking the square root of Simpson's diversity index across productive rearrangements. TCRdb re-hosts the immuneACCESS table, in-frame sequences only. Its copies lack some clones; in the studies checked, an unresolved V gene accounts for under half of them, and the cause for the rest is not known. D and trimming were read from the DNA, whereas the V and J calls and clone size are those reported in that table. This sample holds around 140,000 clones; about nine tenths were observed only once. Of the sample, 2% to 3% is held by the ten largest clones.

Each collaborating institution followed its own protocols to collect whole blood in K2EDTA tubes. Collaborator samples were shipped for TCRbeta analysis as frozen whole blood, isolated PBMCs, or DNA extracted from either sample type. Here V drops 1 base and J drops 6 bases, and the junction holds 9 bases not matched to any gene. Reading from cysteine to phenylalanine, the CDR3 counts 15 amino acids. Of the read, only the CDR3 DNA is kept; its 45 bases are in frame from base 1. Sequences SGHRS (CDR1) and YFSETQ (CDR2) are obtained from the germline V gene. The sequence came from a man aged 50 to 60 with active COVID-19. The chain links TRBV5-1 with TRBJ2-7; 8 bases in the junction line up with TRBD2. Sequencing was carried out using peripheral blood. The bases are TGCGCCAGCAGCTTGAATAGCGGGGTCTCTAGCGAGCAGTACTTC. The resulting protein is CASSLNSGVSSEQYF.